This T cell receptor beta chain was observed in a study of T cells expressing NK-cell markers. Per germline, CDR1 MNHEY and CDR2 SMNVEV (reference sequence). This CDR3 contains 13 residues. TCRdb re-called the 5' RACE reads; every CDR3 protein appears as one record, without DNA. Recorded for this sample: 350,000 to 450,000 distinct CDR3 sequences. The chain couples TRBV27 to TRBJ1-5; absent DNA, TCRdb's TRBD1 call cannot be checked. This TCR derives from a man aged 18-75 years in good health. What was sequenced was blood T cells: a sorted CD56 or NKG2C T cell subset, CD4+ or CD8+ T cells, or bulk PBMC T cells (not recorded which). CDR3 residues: CASRRGRWQPQHF.